This T cell receptor beta chain was found in a study of blood T cell repertoires in COVID-19. In the study overall: The cDNA or gDNA used as material had been derived from T cells, B-cell-depleted T cells, or PBMCs.

Those enrolled, adults aged about 18 to 89 years, came from 25 or so US areas. Recovered Cohort 3 donors showed two negative PCRs, clearance, or symptom resolution. Germline assignment: CDR1 LGHNA and CDR2 YSLEER. Trimming stripped 0 bases from V and 3 bases from J, with 8 bases between. The length of the CDR3 is 14 residues. Original handling: Amplification from reference gene primers served as the basis for estimated nucleated cell counts. Clones were read by immunoSEQ multiplex PCR, and TCRdb kept only the in-frame ones, dropping some. D and trimming come from the DNA, and the V and J calls and clone size come from that table. The sample has hundreds of thousands of clones, around 84% seen once; the top ten hold around 1.8%.

V is TRBV4-3 and J is TRBJ1-1; D gene uncertain. This clonotype was sampled from a man aged 35 to 55 who had recovered from COVID-19. Material: PBMCs or T cells enriched from blood (not recorded which). The CDR3 spells CASSQDRLDTEAFF. For the CDR3, the DNA is TGCGCCAGCAGCCAAGACAGGTTAGACACTGAAGCTTTCTTT.